One TCR beta chain is described in this entry. The antigen remains unidentified. From germline, CDR1 is ENHRY and CDR2 SYGVKD. The length of the CDR3 is 11 residues. V shed 10 bases and J shed 6 bases, with 10 bases lying between them. The data were obtained in a study of beta chain features in type 1 diabetes. Every isolated RNA sample was fully reverse transcribed, so sequencing captured expressed TCRB transcripts. Data came from immunoSEQ multiplex PCR; TCRdb stores just in-frame clones and leaves some out. The repertoire holds 450,000 to 550,000 clones, with over 25% as singletons. Markers CD45RO/CCR7/CD25/CD127/CD95/CD27 served to sort CD4+ naive, central memory, regulatory and stem cell-like memory cells. Broader study findings: Naive, central memory and regulatory TCRB repertoires appeared more similar among patients than healthy donors. Overrepresentation of cells with high TCR expression could result from cDNA sequencing.

The chain has TRBV10-3 and TRBJ2-1; maybe TRBD1 (5 bases). Sequences were obtained from naive CD4+ T cells from blood. The origin of this receptor is a man between 18 and 35 years old in good health. The CDR3 is CATGFGNEQFF. The CDR3 DNA reads as TGTGCCACAGGGTTTGGCAATGAGCAGTTCTTC.